This TCR beta chain emerged from a study of shared clonotypes between healthy human individuals. Method: immunoSEQ multiplex PCR; TCRdb's copy keeps in-frame clones and lacks some. The table has 400,000 to 600,000 clones, almost 80% seen once. This CDR3 region has 14 residues. V gave up 9 bases and J gave up 9 bases; unmatched junction bases: 9. CDR1 is ENHRY, CDR2 SYGVKD, per germline. Specimen: PBMCs. The TCR was taken from a woman aged 40 to 55 in good health. Some clones in this sample may be carry-over from other donors' samples. V and J are TRBV10-3 and TRBJ2-5, with 14 bases identical to TRBD2. The CDR3 sequence: CAIRTSGRIGAQYF. The CDR3 coding sequence is TGTGCCATTCGGACTAGCGGGAGGATTGGGGCCCAGTACTTC.